The entry below gives a single T cell receptor (beta chain) sequence along with its context. Its antigen remains unidentified. Per-base quality was not reported, and no clone a single base away is much larger than it. This sample is drawn from a study of CD8 T cells in ankylosing spondylitis (dated by TCRdb to the late 2010s). Broadly, across the study: The study profiled T cell receptor beta repertoires in healthy donors and ankylosing spondylitis patients to find disease-linked TCR variants. The full study cohort was made up of under 30 ankylosing spondylitis patients and 108 healthy donors. Peripheral blood was sampled, and synovial fluid was additionally collected from ankylosing spondylitis patients. The paper as a whole reports these results and caveats: The disease-linked clones were reported to be significantly enriched in matched synovial fluid samples from ankylosing spondylitis patients. Blood from ankylosing spondylitis patients appeared to be characterized by a TCR beta motif composed of roughly 8 highly homologous amino acid variants. Some TCR beta motif variants had previously been reported in synovial fluid and blood of reactive arthritis patients, which suggested common disease-initiation mechanisms. The disease-linked clones showed a CD8+ phenotype and occurred at relatively low frequencies in peripheral blood.

From the cysteine through the phenylalanine, the CDR3 covers 12 amino acids. Of the read, only the CDR3 DNA is kept; its 36 bases are in frame from base 1. The junction carries 12 bases between V and J, which are trimmed by 6 bases and 6 bases respectively. This sample was sequenced with an Illumina HiSeq 2500. Quantitative 5'-RACE with molecular barcodes was the method used to prepare the TCR beta libraries. The original methods were these. Disease-linked TCR variants were identified with a new computational method built on a probabilistic model of VDJ rearrangement. Starting from the raw public reads, TCRdb applied fastp trimming at Q25, assembled clones with MiXCR and retained in-frame beta chains. Rows with one shared CDR3 protein collapse into an entry with the most common genes and DNA. None of the V and J calls come from the authors' own analysis; TCRdb made them. Across this sample there are hundreds of thousands of distinct CDR3 sequences, with 15% to 20% seen only once. The ten top clones hold roughly 43% of the sample.

The source is a male donor with ankylosing spondylitis. The V and J segments used are TRBV12-3 or TRBV12-4 and TRBJ2-7; the D gene lacks a confident call. The sequenced sample was blood, either unsorted or a sorted T cell fraction (not recorded which). This receptor carries the CDR3 CASRSSGFEQYF. The nucleotide sequence is given as TGTGCCAGCAGATCCTCCGGGTTCGAGCAGTACTTC.